This entry lists 7 T cell receptor beta chains sequenced from one sample in a study of OX40 agonist ivuxolimab in advanced cancers. Measured with immunoSEQ multiplex PCR; TCRdb has only the in-frame clones, and not every one. The sample shows 70,000 to 80,000 clones, about 88% of them seen only once. Sequenced material: CD4+ or CD8+ T cells sorted from blood, taken in a trial of the OX40 agonist ivuxolimab. The receptor set was obtained from an adult with an advanced solid tumor such as melanoma, head and neck, liver or kidney cancer.

The chain employs TRBV5-4 and TRBJ2-7; TRBD2 aligns across 11 bases. V gave up 4 bases and J gave up 0 bases; unmatched junction bases: 9. The CDR3 runs to 17 residues. CDR1 and CDR2 from the germline V gene are SGHNT and YYREEE (reference sequence). The CDR3 nucleotides are TGTGCCAGCAGCATTGGACTAGCGGGCCCAAGCTCCTACGAGCAGTACTTC. This sequence encodes CASSIGLAGPSSYEQYF.

The genes are TRBV6-1 and TRBJ2-7, with a possible D match to TRBD2 (5 bases). V gave up 2 bases and J gave up 5 bases, with 16 bases separating them. There are 15 residues in the CDR3. CDR1 and CDR2 from the germline V gene are MNHNS and SASEGT. This CDR3 is CASSESRGLYNEQYF. The CDR3 region has the DNA TGTGCCAGCAGTGAATCACGGGGTTTGTATAACGAGCAGTACTTC.

The chain has TRBV18 and TRBJ2-1; no firm D call. Deletions cut 2 bases from V and 10 bases from J, with 9 bases between. The CDR3 totals 12 residues. Germline loops: CDR1 KGHSH, CDR2 LQKENI. CDR3: CASSPASGEQFF. CDR3 coding DNA: TGTGCCAGCTCACCAGCGAGTGGGGAGCAGTTCTTC. Based on the CDR3 plus reference TRBV18 and TRBJ2-1, the full variable domain is NAGVMQNPRHLVRRRGQEARLRCSPMKGHSHVYWYRQLPEEGLKFMVYLQKENIIDESGMPKERFSAEFPKEGPSILRIQQVVRGDSAAYFCASSPASGEQFFGPGTRLTVL.

CDR3 residues: CATSRGSFQPQHF. The CDR3, as DNA: TGTGCCACCAGCAGAGGTTCCTTTCAGCCCCAGCATTTT. This rearrangement joins TRBV15 to TRBJ1-5; no clear D. Trimming pared 1 base from V and 6 bases from J, leaving 7 bases between. CDR3 length equals 13 residues. Germline V lookup: CDR1 LNHNV, CDR2 YYDKDF (reference sequence).

The chain combines TRBV15 with TRBJ1-5, with D hard to call. CDR3 length: 15 residues. Germline V gene lookup returns CDR1 LNHNV and CDR2 YYDKDF (reference sequence). With 0 bases removed from V and 15 bases from J, the gap between germline ends came to 21 bases. The CDR3 sequence is CATSRDLVVGGVSHF. The CDR3 DNA reads as TGTGCCACCAGCAGAGATCTTGTCGTTGGCGGGGTTTCGCATTTT. The variable domain in full, completed from reference TRBV15 and TRBJ1-5, reads DAMVIQNPRYQVTQFGKPVTLSCSQTLNHNVMYWYQQKSSQAPKLLFHYYDKDFNNEADTPDNFQSRRPNTSFCFLDIRSPGLGDTAMYLCATSRDLVVGGVSHFGDGTRLSIL.

This clone was detected once. The chain is built from TRBV29-1 and TRBJ2-1; TRBD2 matches at 7 bases. The CDR3 length is 13 residues. The ends lost 5 bases at V and 6 bases at J; junction bases unmatched: 7. Per the germline V gene, CDR1 is SQVTM and CDR2 is ANQGSEA. The CDR3: CSVSLGGSNEQFF. The CDR3 coding sequence is TGCAGCGTTTCCCTAGGCGGGAGCAATGAGCAGTTCTTC.

This chain connects TRBV10-1 to TRBJ1-1, with 12 bases lining up with TRBD1. This CDR3 spans 14 amino acids. The germline V gene has CDR1 WNHNN and CDR2 SYGVQD (reference sequence). V lost 6 bases and J lost 4; bases outside the gene matches: 3. CDR3 amino acids: CASSGDRGPTEAFF. CDR3 sequence (DNA): TGCGCCAGCAGCGGGGACAGGGGGCCCACTGAAGCTTTCTTT.